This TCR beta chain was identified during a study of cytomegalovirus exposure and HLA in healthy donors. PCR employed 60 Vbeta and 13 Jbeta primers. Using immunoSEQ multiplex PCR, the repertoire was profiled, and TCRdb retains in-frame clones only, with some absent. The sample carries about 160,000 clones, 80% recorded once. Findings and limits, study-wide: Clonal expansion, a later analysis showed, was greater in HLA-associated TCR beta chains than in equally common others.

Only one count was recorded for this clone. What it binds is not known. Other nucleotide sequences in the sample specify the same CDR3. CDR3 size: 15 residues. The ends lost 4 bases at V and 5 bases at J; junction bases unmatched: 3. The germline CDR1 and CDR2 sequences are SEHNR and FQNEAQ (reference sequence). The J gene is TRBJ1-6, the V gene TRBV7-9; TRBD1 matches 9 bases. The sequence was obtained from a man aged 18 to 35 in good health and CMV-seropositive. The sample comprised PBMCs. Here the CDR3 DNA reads TGTGCCAGCAGCTCGGGACAGGGAAATAATTCACCCCTCCACTTT. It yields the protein CASSSGQGNNSPLHF.